The clone carrying this TCR beta chain has a single count. Its target is not known. A roughly 120-subject validation cohort, separate from the roughly 680-subject first cohort, supplied the donors. Profiled with immunoSEQ multiplex PCR; TCRdb holds only in-frame clones, not every one. The profile covers 150,000 to 180,000 clones, with approximately 86% appearing a single time and 20% to 25% taken by the ten largest. This specimen belongs to a study of cytomegalovirus exposure and HLA in healthy donors. General study results and limits: Most TCR sequences were rare, but some public TCRs occurred in many donors. For cytomegalovirus status, the classifier reportedly gave diagnoses with high specificity and sensitivity. In vitro testing confirmed a few CMV-associated chains as specific for CMV antigens.

Trimming left V 6 bases short and J 7 bases short, with 7 bases between. The CDR3 totals 10 residues. CDR1 is SNHLY, CDR2 FYNNEI, per germline. This clonotype originated in a young man in good health and CMV-seropositive. The sample consisted of PBMCs. This chain joins TRBV2 and TRBJ2-7; perhaps TRBD2 as D (5 bases). The CDR3 protein is CASRVAEQYF. CDR3 coding DNA: TGTGCCAGCAGGGTAGCGGAGCAGTACTTC. Full variable domain (rest looked up from reference TRBV2 and TRBJ2-7): EPEVTQTPSHQVTQMGQEVILRCVPISNHLYFYWYRQILGQKVEFLVSFYNNEISEKSEIFDDQFSVERPDGSNFTLKIRSTKLEDSAMYFCASRVAEQYFGPGTRLTVT.